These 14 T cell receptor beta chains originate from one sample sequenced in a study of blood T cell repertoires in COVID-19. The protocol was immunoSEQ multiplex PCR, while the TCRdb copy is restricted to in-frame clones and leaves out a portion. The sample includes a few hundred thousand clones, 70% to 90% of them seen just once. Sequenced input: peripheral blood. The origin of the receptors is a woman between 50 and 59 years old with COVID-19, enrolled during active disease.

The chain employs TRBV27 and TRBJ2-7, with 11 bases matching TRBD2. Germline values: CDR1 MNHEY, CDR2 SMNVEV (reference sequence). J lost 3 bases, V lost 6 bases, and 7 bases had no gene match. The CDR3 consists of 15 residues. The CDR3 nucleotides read TGTGCCAGCAGCCAATTAGCGGGAGGGCTCTACGAGCAGTACTTC. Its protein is CASSQLAGGLYEQYF.

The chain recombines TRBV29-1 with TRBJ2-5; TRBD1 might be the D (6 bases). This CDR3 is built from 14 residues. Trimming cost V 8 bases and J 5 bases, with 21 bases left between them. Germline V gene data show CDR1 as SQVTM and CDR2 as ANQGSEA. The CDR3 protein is CSLHSVQGGETQYF. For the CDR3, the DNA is TGCAGCTTACACTCCGTACAGGGCGGGGAGACCCAGTACTTC.

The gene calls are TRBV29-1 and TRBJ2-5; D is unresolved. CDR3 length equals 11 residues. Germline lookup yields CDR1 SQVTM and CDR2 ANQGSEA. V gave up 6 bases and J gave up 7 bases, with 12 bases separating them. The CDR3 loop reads CSVVDPGTQYF. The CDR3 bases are TGCAGCGTAGTCGATCCCGGGACCCAGTACTTC. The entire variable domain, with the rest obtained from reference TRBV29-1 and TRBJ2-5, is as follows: SAVISQKPSRDICQRGTSLTIQCQVDSQVTMMFWYRQQPGQSLTLIATANQGSEATYESGFVIDKFPISRPNLTFSTLTVSNMSPEDSSIYLCSVVDPGTQYFGPGTRLLVL.

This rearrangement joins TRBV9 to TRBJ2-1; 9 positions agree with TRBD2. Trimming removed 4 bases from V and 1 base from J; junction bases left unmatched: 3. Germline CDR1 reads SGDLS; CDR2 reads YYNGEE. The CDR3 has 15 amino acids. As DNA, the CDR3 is TGTGCCAGCAGCATTAGCGGGAGTTCCTACAATGAGCAGTTCTTC. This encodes CASSISGSSYNEQFF.

The DNA for the CDR3 is TGTGCCAGCAGTTTCAGGACAGGGAGGGACTATGGCTACACCTTC. It yields the protein CASSFRTGRDYGYTF. This chain joins TRBV27 and TRBJ1-2, with 8 bases that match TRBD1. The germline CDR1 and CDR2 sequences are MNHEY and SMNVEV (reference sequence). J gave up 3 bases and V 3 bases, and 6 bases lay outside the gene matches. This CDR3 is 15 amino acids long.

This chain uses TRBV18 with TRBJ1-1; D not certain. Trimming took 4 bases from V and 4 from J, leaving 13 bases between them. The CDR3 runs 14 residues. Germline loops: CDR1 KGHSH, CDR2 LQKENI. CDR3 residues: CASSRDFLGTEAFF. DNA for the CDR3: TGTGCCAGCTCACGCGACTTTCTGGGCACTGAAGCTTTCTTT. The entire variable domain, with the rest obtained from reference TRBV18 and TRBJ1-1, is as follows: NAGVMQNPRHLVRRRGQEARLRCSPMKGHSHVYWYRQLPEEGLKFMVYLQKENIIDESGMPKERFSAEFPKEGPSILRIQQVVRGDSAAYFCASSRDFLGTEAFFGQGTRLTVV.

The CDR3 DNA is TGTGCCAGCAGTTCAACAGGGGTCACCACAGATACGCAGTATTTT. Residues: CASSSTGVTTDTQYF. V usage is TRBV27 and J usage is TRBJ2-3; the match to TRBD1 covers 7 bases. Looked up from germline, CDR1 is MNHEY and CDR2 is SMNVEV (reference sequence). The V and J ends lost 4 bases and 2 bases, in that order; junction bases with no gene match: 6. The CDR3 sequence is 15 residues long.

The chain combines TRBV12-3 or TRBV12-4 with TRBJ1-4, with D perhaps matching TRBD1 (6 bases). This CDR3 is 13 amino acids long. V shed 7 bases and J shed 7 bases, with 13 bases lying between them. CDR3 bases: TGTGCCAGCAAAACCGGGGGGCGTGAAAAACTGTTTTTT. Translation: CASKTGGREKLFF.

The DNA of the CDR3 is TGTGCCAGCAGCTTGAGACCTCCGCAGACATCCGAGCAGTACTTC. It specifies CASSLRPPQTSEQYF. The J gene is TRBJ2-7, the V gene TRBV11-3; the D is unclear. The CDR3 runs 15 residues. CDR1 and CDR2 from the germline V gene are SGHNT and YENEEA. Between the trimmed V and J ends, which lost 3 bases and 6 bases, there was a span of 18 bases.

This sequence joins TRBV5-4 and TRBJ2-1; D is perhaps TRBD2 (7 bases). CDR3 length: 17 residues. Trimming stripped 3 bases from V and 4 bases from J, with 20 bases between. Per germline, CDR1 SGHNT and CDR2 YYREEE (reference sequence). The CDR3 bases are TGTGCCAGCAGCTCTGGGGGGGCGGGTTCCACTTACAATGAGCAGTTCTTC. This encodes CASSSGGAGSTYNEQFF. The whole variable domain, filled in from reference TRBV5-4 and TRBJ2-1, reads ETGVTQSPTHLIKTRGQQVTLRCSSQSGHNTVSWYQQALGQGPQFIFQYYREEENGRGNFPPRFSGLQFPNYSSELNVNALELDDSALYLCASSSGGAGSTYNEQFFGPGTRLTVL.

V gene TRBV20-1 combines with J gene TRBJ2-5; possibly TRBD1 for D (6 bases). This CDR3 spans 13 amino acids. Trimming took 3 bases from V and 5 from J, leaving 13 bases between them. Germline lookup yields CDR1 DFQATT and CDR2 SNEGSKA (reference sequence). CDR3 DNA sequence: TGCAGTGCTAGTTGGGGGCCCCAGGAGACCCAGTACTTC. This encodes CSASWGPQETQYF.

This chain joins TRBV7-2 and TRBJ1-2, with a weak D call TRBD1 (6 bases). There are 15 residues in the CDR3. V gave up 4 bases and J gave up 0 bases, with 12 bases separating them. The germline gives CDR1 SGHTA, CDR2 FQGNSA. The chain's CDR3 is CASSSQGLANYGYTF. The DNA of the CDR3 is TGTGCCAGCAGCTCGCAGGGGCTAGCTAACTATGGCTACACCTTC.

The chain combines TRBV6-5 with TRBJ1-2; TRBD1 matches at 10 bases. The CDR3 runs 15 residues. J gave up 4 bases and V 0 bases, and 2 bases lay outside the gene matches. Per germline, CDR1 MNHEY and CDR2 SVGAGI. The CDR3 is CASSYSDRGPYGYTF. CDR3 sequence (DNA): TGTGCCAGCAGTTACTCAGACAGGGGGCCCTATGGCTACACCTTC.

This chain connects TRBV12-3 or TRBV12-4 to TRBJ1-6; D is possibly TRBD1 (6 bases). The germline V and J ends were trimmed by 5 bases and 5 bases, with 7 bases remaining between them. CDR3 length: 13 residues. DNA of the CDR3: TGTGCCAGCAGTACAGGGAATAATTCACCCCTCCACTTT. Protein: CASSTGNNSPLHF.